The 23 T cell receptor beta chains below come from one sample, sequenced in a study of T cell changes during pregnancy in multiple sclerosis. Sequencing used immunoSEQ multiplex PCR; TCRdb keeps in-frame clones, though not all of them. The sample consists of some 30,000 clones, about nine tenths of them appearing once. The sample here was CD8+ T cells from peripheral blood mononuclear cells, taken after pregnancy. The receptor source for this set is a female donor with multiple sclerosis, enrolled in a pregnancy study.

The V call is TRBV4-1, the J call TRBJ2-7; 7 nucleotides align to TRBD2. The CDR3 sequence is 14 residues long. Germline V lookup: CDR1 MGHRA, CDR2 YSYEKL. Unmatched junction bases numbered 2, after V lost 0 bases and J lost 3 bases. Here the CDR3 reads CASSQETSDYEQYF. DNA of the CDR3: TGCGCCAGCAGCCAAGAAACTAGCGACTACGAGCAGTACTTC.

V usage is TRBV5-1 and J usage is TRBJ2-7; D perhaps matches TRBD2 (6 bases). Germline V gene lookup returns CDR1 SGHRS and CDR2 YFSETQ. Trimming removed 1 base from V and 4 bases from J, with 12 bases in between. The CDR3 extends over 14 amino acids. CDR3 nucleotide sequence: TGCGCCAGCAGCTTGTCCGGGGGTTTGTACGAGCAGTACTTC. Translation: CASSLSGGLYEQYF.

The chain employs TRBV7-8 and TRBJ2-3; 7 nucleotides line up with TRBD2. Looked up from germline, CDR1 is SGHVS and CDR2 is FQNEAQ. V shed 1 base and J 2 bases; nucleotides not matched to a gene: 6. The CDR3 is 16 residues long. CDR3 in DNA: TGTGCCAGCAGCTTAGGCCTAGCGGCCTCCACAGATACGCAGTATTTT. Its protein is CASSLGLAASTDTQYF.

The gene calls are TRBV7-9 and TRBJ2-7; 8 nucleotides match TRBD2. The length of the CDR3 is 13 residues. The germline gives CDR1 SEHNR, CDR2 FQNEAQ (reference sequence). The ends lost 8 bases at V and 6 bases at J; junction bases unmatched: 9. This CDR3 is CASGSSGSIEQYF. The CDR3 region has the DNA TGTGCCAGCGGGTCCAGCGGGAGTATCGAGCAGTACTTC.

V gene TRBV7-9 combines with J gene TRBJ2-2; possible D gene TRBD2, 5 bases. CDR3 length equals 13 residues. The V and J ends lost 7 bases and 5 bases respectively, with 11 bases between them. Germline V gives CDR1 SEHNR, CDR2 FQNEAQ (reference sequence). The CDR3 DNA reads as TGTGCCAGCACAATAACGGGAACCGGGGAGCTGTTTTTT. Encoded protein: CASTITGTGELFF. The whole variable domain, filled in from reference TRBV7-9 and TRBJ2-2, reads DTGVSQNPRHKITKRGQNVTFRCDPISEHNRLYWYRQTLGQGPEFLTYFQNEAQLEKSRLLSDRFSAERPKGSFSTLEIQRTEQGDSAMYLCASTITGTGELFFGEGSRLTVL.

This clone was observed a single time. V is TRBV7-3 and J is TRBJ1-2, with 9 bases matching TRBD1. Germline loops: CDR1 SGHTA, CDR2 FQGTGA. V trimming: 6 bases; J trimming: 6 bases; junction bases outside the gene matches: 5. The CDR3 is 13 residues long. The CDR3: CASRPTGGDGYTF. Written as DNA, the CDR3 is TGTGCCAGCAGACCAACAGGGGGCGATGGCTACACCTTC.

This clone was counted between two and nine times. The chain uses TRBV5-1 and TRBJ2-3; TRBD2 aligns across 14 bases. CDR3 length: 19 residues. Germline loops: CDR1 SGHRS, CDR2 YFSETQ. The junction had 8 bases not matched to a gene; V was cut back by 0 bases and J by 2 bases. CDR3 amino acids: CASSLEGLAGVTLTDTQYF. The DNA of the CDR3 is TGCGCCAGCAGCTTGGAGGGACTAGCGGGAGTTACCCTCACAGATACGCAGTATTTT. The entire variable domain, with the rest obtained from reference TRBV5-1 and TRBJ2-3, is as follows: KAGVTQTPRYLIKTRGQQVTLSCSPISGHRSVSWYQQTPGQGLQFLFEYFSETQRNKGNFPGRFSGRQFSNSRSEMNVSTLELGDSALYLCASSLEGLAGVTLTDTQYFGPGTRLTVL.

V usage is TRBV6-5 and J usage is TRBJ2-2; 8 bases align to TRBD2. Germline assignment: CDR1 MNHEY and CDR2 SVGAGI. Losses at the gene ends were 2 bases for V and 6 bases for J; bases not matched to a gene: 2. This CDR3 has 14 residues. The CDR3 here is CASSYLSGAGELFF. For the CDR3, the DNA is TGTGCCAGCAGTTACCTTAGCGGGGCCGGGGAGCTGTTTTTT.

The V gene is TRBV6-5, the J gene TRBJ1-2; 9 nucleotides line up with TRBD1. V dropped 5 bases and J dropped 4; count of bases not matched to a gene: 5. Germline values: CDR1 MNHEY, CDR2 SVGAGI. CDR3 length equals 14 residues. The CDR3 region has the DNA TGTGCCAGCAGTCACGAGGACAGGGGCTATGGCTACACCTTC. Its translation is CASSHEDRGYGYTF.

The chain couples TRBV4-3 to TRBJ2-3, with 11 bases identical to TRBD2. V dropped 0 bases and J dropped 2; count of bases not matched to a gene: 4. The CDR3 contains 17 residues. Germline CDR1 and CDR2: LGHNA and YSLEER. The CDR3 reads CASSQEGLAELTDTQYF. CDR3 nucleotides: TGCGCCAGCAGCCAAGAGGGACTAGCGGAACTCACAGATACGCAGTATTTT.

This rearrangement joins TRBV7-2 to TRBJ1-1, with 9 nucleotides matching TRBD1. The germline CDR1 and CDR2 sequences are SGHTA and FQGNSA. This CDR3 is 11 amino acids long. V lost 5 bases, J lost 11 bases, and 3 bases stayed unmatched. Written as DNA, the CDR3 is TGTGCCAGCAGCAGGACAGGGGTTGCTTTCTTT. Protein product: CASSRTGVAFF.

CDR3 protein: CAWNLGREANYEQYF. The CDR3 bases are TGTGCCTGGAATCTTGGGCGGGAGGCGAACTACGAGCAGTACTTC. The chain has TRBV30 and TRBJ2-7, with 8 bases identical to TRBD2. This CDR3 comprises 15 residues. The germline gives CDR1 GTSNPN, CDR2 SVGIG (reference sequence). Trimming at V came to 4 bases and at J to 3 bases, leaving 11 bases not matched to a gene. Together with reference TRBV30 and TRBJ2-7, the CDR3 gives the full variable domain: SQTIHQWPATLVQPVGSPLSLECTVEGTSNPNLYWYRQAAGRGLQLLFYSVGIGQISSEVPQNLSASRPQDRQFILSSKKLLLSDSGFYLCAWNLGREANYEQYFGPGTRLTVT.

This clone was observed a single time. The chain employs TRBV25-1 and TRBJ1-1; D ambiguous. Per germline, CDR1 MGHDK and CDR2 SYGVNS. The CDR3 has 12 residues. V lost 4 bases and J 6 bases, leaving 9 bases between the germline ends. CDR3 bases: TGTGCCAGCAGTGCTATCCACGCTGAAGCTTTCTTT. This gives the protein CASSAIHAEAFF. The variable domain in full, completed from reference TRBV25-1 and TRBJ1-1, reads EADIYQTPRYLVIGTGKKITLECSQTMGHDKMYWYQQDPGMELHLIHYSYGVNSTEKGDLSSESTVSRIRTEHFPLTLESARPSHTSQYLCASSAIHAEAFFGQGTRLTVV.

The CDR3 loop is CASSHDRGSGANVLTF. Written as DNA, the CDR3 is TGTGCCAGTAGTCACGACAGGGGCTCTGGGGCCAACGTCCTGACTTTC. V is TRBV19 and J is TRBJ2-6; 8 positions agree with TRBD1. The V gene's germline CDR1 is LNHDA and CDR2 SQIVND (reference sequence). Trimming took 5 bases from V and 0 from J; bases not matched to a gene: 3. The CDR3 sequence is 16 residues long.

The CDR3 here is CASRSRGLYEQYF. Here the CDR3 DNA reads TGTGCCAGCAGATCCAGGGGGCTCTACGAGCAGTACTTC. This rearrangement joins TRBV28 to TRBJ2-7; 8 bases map to TRBD1. Trimming cost V 6 bases and J 3 bases; bases outside gene matches: 4. The CDR3 contains 13 residues. Looked up from germline, CDR1 is MDHEN and CDR2 is SYDVKM.

The CDR3 DNA follows: TGTGCCATCAGCCGCGGCGCCTCGGCTAGCACAGATACGCAGTATTTT. Translated, it gives CAISRGASASTDTQYF. The chain has TRBV10-3 and TRBJ2-3; D is ambiguous. From germline, CDR1 is ENHRY and CDR2 SYGVKD. Deletions cut 6 bases from V and 0 bases from J, with 16 bases between. The CDR3 contains 16 residues.

The gene calls are TRBV19 and TRBJ2-2, with D perhaps matching TRBD2 (5 bases). The CDR3 runs to 16 residues. The ends were cut back, 3 bases at V and 3 bases at J, with 14 bases in the middle. Germline assignment: CDR1 LNHDA and CDR2 SQIVND (reference sequence). CDR3 coding DNA: TGTGCCAGTAGTATTGGGGAGTGGGCGTACACCGGGGAGCTGTTTTTT. Translated, it gives CASSIGEWAYTGELFF.

The CDR3 nucleotides are TGTGCCAGCAGTGGCGCCACTAGCGGGCATAGCACAGATACGCAGTATTTT. This sequence encodes CASSGATSGHSTDTQYF. This chain joins TRBV25-1 and TRBJ2-3; 9 bases match TRBD2. This CDR3 spans 17 amino acids. Unmatched junction bases numbered 8, after V lost 4 bases and J lost 0 bases. The germline V gene has CDR1 MGHDK and CDR2 SYGVNS.

This clone was detected only once. This rearrangement joins TRBV27 to TRBJ1-1; unclear D gene. Trimming took 8 bases from V and 1 from J, leaving 8 bases between them. Germline values: CDR1 MNHEY, CDR2 SMNVEV (reference sequence). The CDR3 is 12 residues long. CDR3 nucleotides: TGTGCCAGCCATGGGAGGAACACTGAAGCTTTCTTT. It codes for CASHGRNTEAFF.

V and J are TRBV27 and TRBJ2-5; 10 bases are a match to TRBD2. Germline CDR1 is MNHEY and CDR2 is SMNVEV (reference sequence). The junction had 4 bases not matched to a gene; V was cut back by 6 bases and J by 3 bases. This CDR3 comprises 14 residues. The chain's CDR3 is CASRPGLAKETQYF. The DNA of the CDR3 is TGTGCCAGCAGACCGGGACTAGCGAAAGAGACCCAGTACTTC.

The V gene is TRBV6-5, the J gene TRBJ1-1, with 7 bases aligning to TRBD1. V was pared by 5 bases and J by 0 bases, with 6 bases of the junction left unmatched. The CDR3 contains 15 residues. Looked up from germline, CDR1 is MNHEY and CDR2 is SVGAGI. CDR3 protein: CASSPRQGLNTEAFF. The CDR3 DNA sequence: TGTGCCAGCAGTCCTAGACAGGGATTGAACACTGAAGCTTTCTTT.

The CDR3 nucleotides are TGTGCCAGTAGTATTAGTCGACAGGGGGCCGGGGAGCAGTACTTC. It is translated as CASSISRQGAGEQYF. The rearrangement uses TRBV19 and TRBJ2-7; the match to TRBD1 covers 10 bases. V was pared by 3 bases and J by 7 bases, with 9 bases of the junction left unmatched. Germline-derived CDR1 and CDR2 are LNHDA and SQIVND (reference sequence). The CDR3 loop spans 15 amino acids.

This clone was seen only once. The chain combines TRBV10-3 with TRBJ2-5, with D possibly TRBD1 on 5 matching bases. Germline CDR1 is ENHRY and CDR2 is SYGVKD. Trimming shortened V by 10 bases and J by 2 bases, and 17 bases separated the two germline ends. CDR3 length: 14 residues. The CDR3 nucleotides read TGTGCCACCGCACCCGAAACAGGACAAGAGACCCAGTACTTC. This sequence encodes CATAPETGQETQYF.